Reported below is one T cell receptor beta chain. What it binds is unknown. Profiled with immunoSEQ multiplex PCR; TCRdb holds only in-frame clones, not every one. This sample yields some 83,000 clones, of which around 86% are seen a single time; 7.5% to 9% belongs to the top ten. This CDR3 has 15 residues. CDR1 is MDHEN and CDR2 is SYDVKM in the germline V gene. Trimming shortened V by 5 bases and J by 1 base, and 14 bases separated the two germline ends. The data derive from a study of T cell responses to AZD1222 COVID-19 vaccine. Notes on the study in general: Researchers report vaccine-associated CD4 TCRs spanning spike, with dominance at 160-218 and 743-854. Nearly half of spike-specific TCRs reportedly target variant regions that are unmutated in the B.1.351 and B.1.1.7 variants.

The chain uses TRBV28 and TRBJ1-1, with no clear D. Specimen: peripheral blood, collected on day 0 of AZD1222 vaccination. This receptor was identified in an adult in good health. CDR3 amino acids: CASSLTGRRNTEAFF. Here the CDR3 DNA reads TGTGCCAGCAGTCTCACCGGACGGCGGAACACTGAAGCTTTCTTT. Supplemented by reference TRBV28 and TRBJ1-1, the full variable domain reads DVKVTQSSRYLVKRTGEKVFLECVQDMDHENMFWYRQDPGLGLRLIYFSYDVKMKEKGDIPEGYSVSREKKERFSLILESASTNQTSMYLCASSLTGRRNTEAFFGQGTRLTVV.